Presented here are 11 T cell receptor beta chains from one specimen sequenced in a study of cytomegalovirus exposure and HLA in healthy donors. The method was immunoSEQ multiplex PCR; TCRdb's version includes in-frame clones alone and lacks a portion of them. The sample has over 150,000 clones; approximately 96% are singletons. The sample taken for sequencing was PBMCs. These receptors came from a woman between 18 and 29 years old in good health and CMV-seronegative.

This chain connects TRBV5-5 to TRBJ2-7; TRBD2 matches at 7 bases. The germline V gene has CDR1 SGHKS and CDR2 YYEKEE (reference sequence). The V gene end was trimmed by 4 bases and the J gene end by 3 bases; junction bases not matched to a gene: 16. The CDR3 covers 17 residues. The CDR3 coding sequence is TGTGCCAGCAGCCTAGAACCTAGCGGTAGTTTTTTCTACGAGCAGTACTTC. This translates into CASSLEPSGSFFYEQYF.

This rearrangement joins TRBV9 to TRBJ1-2, with TRBD1 matching 7 bases. After removal of 3 bases from V and 1 base from J, the junction contained 6 bases not matched to a gene. Looked up from germline, CDR1 is SGDLS and CDR2 is YYNGEE. The CDR3 sequence is 15 residues long. CDR3 coding DNA: TGTGCCAGCAGCGCGACAGGGACTAGTAACTATGGCTACACCTTC. Amino acids: CASSATGTSNYGYTF.

The CDR3 region is CASSQVASGVETQYF. DNA for the CDR3: TGCGCCAGCAGCCAAGTGGCTAGCGGGGTTGAGACCCAGTACTTC. The chain carries TRBV4-1 and TRBJ2-5; 9 bases agree with TRBD2. The V gene's germline CDR1 is MGHRA and CDR2 YSYEKL. The CDR3 is 15 residues long. The ends lost 1 base at V and 5 bases at J; junction bases unmatched: 5.

This chain links TRBV7-2 with TRBJ2-5; 9 bases are shared with TRBD2. The CDR3 loop spans 16 amino acids. V lost 2 bases and J lost 5; bases outside the gene matches: 9. Germline V lookup: CDR1 SGHTA, CDR2 FQGNSA. This CDR3 reads CASSLMGAGGWETQYF. CDR3 DNA: TGTGCCAGCAGCTTAATGGGAGCGGGGGGTTGGGAGACCCAGTACTTC.

The J gene is TRBJ2-7, the V gene TRBV5-1; no reliable D call. V lost 0 bases, J lost 2 bases, and 12 bases lay in between. There are 15 residues in the CDR3. Germline CDR1 SGHRS, CDR2 YFSETQ. CDR3 sequence (DNA): TGCGCCAGCAGCTTGGATGTCCGTGCGGCCTACGAGCAGTACTTC. This sequence encodes CASSLDVRAAYEQYF.

This chain connects TRBV7-6 to TRBJ2-7; 7 bases fit TRBD1. V shed 5 bases and J 2 bases; nucleotides not matched to a gene: 3. There are 13 residues in the CDR3. Per the germline V gene, CDR1 is SGHVS and CDR2 is FNYEAQ. CDR3 sequence (DNA): TGTGCCAGCAGCATTGGGACAGCCTACGAGCAGTACTTC. This sequence encodes CASSIGTAYEQYF.

This clone was counted once. The chain is built from TRBV12-5 and TRBJ2-1; no definite D call. CDR1 is LGHNT and CDR2 is FRNRAP in the germline V gene. The CDR3 runs 14 residues. The germline V and J ends were trimmed by 3 bases and 3 bases, with 9 bases remaining between them. CDR3 in DNA: TGTGCTAGTGGTTTACAGCCAATCTACAATGAGCAGTTCTTC. Its translation is CASGLQPIYNEQFF.

The table lists this clone with a count of one. The genes are TRBV5-1 and TRBJ2-1; TRBD2 aligns across 13 bases. V lost 4 bases and J lost 3; bases outside the gene matches: 10. CDR1 and CDR2 (germline): SGHRS, YFSETQ. This CDR3 has 18 residues. The CDR3: CASSLGLAGVRVYNEQFF. In DNA form, the CDR3 reads TGCGCCAGCAGCCTCGGACTAGCGGGGGTTCGTGTCTACAATGAGCAGTTCTTC. Combining the CDR3 with reference TRBV5-1 and TRBJ2-1 gives the whole variable domain KAGVTQTPRYLIKTRGQQVTLSCSPISGHRSVSWYQQTPGQGLQFLFEYFSETQRNKGNFPGRFSGRQFSNSRSEMNVSTLELGDSALYLCASSLGLAGVRVYNEQFFGPGTRLTVL.

The genes are TRBV5-6 and TRBJ2-7; no clear D gene. The CDR3 has 14 residues. V was cut by 1 base and J by 3 bases, with 11 bases left in between. The germline V gene has CDR1 SGHDT and CDR2 YYEEEE. CDR3 in amino acids: CASSLTQRHYEQYF. Written as DNA, the CDR3 is TGTGCCAGCAGCTTGACCCAGAGACACTACGAGCAGTACTTC.

The genes are TRBV9 and TRBJ2-2; TRBD1 aligns across 9 bases. Unmatched junction bases numbered 5, after V lost 2 bases and J lost 3 bases. Germline loops: CDR1 SGDLS, CDR2 YYNGEE. The CDR3 covers 16 residues. CDR3 sequence reads: CASSVDRQGDTGELFF. CDR3 nucleotides: TGTGCCAGCAGCGTTGACCGACAGGGGGACACCGGGGAGCTGTTTTTT.

J is TRBJ2-2 and V is TRBV7-3; D is possibly TRBD2 (6 bases). Trimming removed 4 bases at V and 3 bases at J, with 18 bases between. Germline-derived CDR1 and CDR2 are SGHTA and FQGTGA. This CDR3 spans 17 amino acids. The CDR3 DNA reads TGTGCCAGCAGCTCCCTGTCCGTGCGGGGCGACACCGGGGAGCTGTTTTTT. It translates to CASSSLSVRGDTGELFF. Using reference TRBV7-3 and TRBJ2-2 for the parts outside the CDR3, the full variable domain is GAGVSQTPSNKVTEKGKYVELRCDPISGHTALYWYRQSLGQGPEFLIYFQGTGAADDSGLPNDRFFAVRPEGSVSTLKIQRTERGDSAVYLCASSSLSVRGDTGELFFGEGSRLTVL.